This T cell receptor (beta chain) came from a study of T cell responses to AZD1222 COVID-19 vaccine. Background on the study: Researchers grouped second doses given at about 4 or about 12 weeks into one pool.

J gave up 5 bases and V 6 bases, and 2 bases lay outside the gene matches. CDR3 size: 13 residues. Per germline, CDR1 LGHDT and CDR2 YNNKEL (reference sequence). A note on this clone: What it binds is not known.

Study-level points and caveats: A mostly white British donor set with more females was recruited, and clonal diversity was possibly underestimated. Spike-specific TCR breadth and depth went up after people got two AZD1222 doses. No day 14 peak samples; only post-peak repertoires were characterized.

Sequencing was performed with immunoSEQ multiplex PCR; in TCRdb, only in-frame clones are kept and a portion is missing. The data show around 120,000 clones, roughly nine tenths seen once. This rearrangement joins TRBV3-1 (or the pseudogene TRBV3-2) to TRBJ2-7, with 12 bases fitting TRBD2. The TCR was taken from an adult in good health. Sequencing used peripheral blood, obtained on day 0 of AZD1222 vaccination. CDR3 nucleotide sequence: TGTGCCAGCAGGACTAGCGGGAGCGACGAGCAGTACTTC. Protein: CASRTSGSDEQYF.